The 20 T cell receptor beta chains reported below all come from one sample, sequenced in a study of beta chain features in type 1 diabetes. Reverse transcribing all isolated RNA meant expressed TCRB transcripts were sequenced. TCRdb's copy holds only in-frame clones and misses some; the assay was immunoSEQ multiplex PCR. This sample yields 120,000 to 150,000 clones, of which more than 9% are seen a single time; 1.3% belongs to the top ten. Sequencing was performed on naive CD4+ T cells from blood. Receptor source: a man younger than 30 in good health.

This rearrangement joins TRBV6-1 to TRBJ2-7; D perhaps matches TRBD1 (7 bases). Looked up from germline, CDR1 is MNHNS and CDR2 is SASEGT. CDR3 length: 15 residues. Trimming left V 5 bases short and J 0 bases short, with 14 bases between. CDR3 nucleotides: TGTGCCAGCAGTCAGGGGGGCACGAGCTCCTACGAGCAGTACTTC. This translates into CASSQGGTSSYEQYF.

Comments on this clone: The missing conserved phenylalanine or tryptophan at the end of this CDR3 makes a read error likely. Because the CDR3's place on the DNA is in doubt, the DNA is left out and the CDR3 is given as listed by TCRdb. The chain joins TRBV2 to TRBJ2-3; TRBD2, the table's D call, was not compared with the DNA. With termini counted, the CDR3 has 13 amino acids. The germline V gene has CDR1 SNHLY and CDR2 FYNNEI. The CDR3 is CASSVPPGLAVYN.

This clone has just a few counts. The chain carries TRBV28 and TRBJ1-4; D unresolved. Looked up from germline, CDR1 is MDHEN and CDR2 is SYDVKM. The CDR3 length is 14 residues. V lost 5 bases and J lost 0, with 7 bases in between. The CDR3 DNA follows: TGTGCCAGCAGTCGTCCAGCAACTAATGAAAAACTGTTTTTT. Translating it yields CASSRPATNEKLFF.

The V call is TRBV2, the J call TRBJ1-2; TRBD1 agrees at 7 bases. This CDR3 comprises 12 residues. J was trimmed by 4 bases and V by 7 bases; bases with no gene match: 3. The germline CDR1 and CDR2 sequences are SNHLY and FYNNEI. Here the CDR3 DNA reads TGTGCCAGCAACCGGGACAGCTATGGCTACACCTTC. It is translated as CASNRDSYGYTF. Full variable domain (remainder filled in from reference TRBV2 and TRBJ1-2): EPEVTQTPSHQVTQMGQEVILRCVPISNHLYFYWYRQILGQKVEFLVSFYNNEISEKSEIFDDQFSVERPDGSNFTLKIRSTKLEDSAMYFCASNRDSYGYTFGSGTRLTVV.

This clone was seen only a few times. The chain employs TRBV28 and TRBJ2-3; the D gene is possibly TRBD1 (6 bases). CDR3 length: 11 residues. V gave up 11 bases and J gave up 9 bases, with 15 bases separating them. From germline, CDR1 is MDHEN and CDR2 SYDVKM. The DNA of the CDR3 is TGTGCCGGGCAAAATGGGGGCACGCAGTATTTT. It is translated as CAGQNGGTQYF.

The rearrangement links TRBV30 to TRBJ1-4; D is unresolved. Trimming left V 0 bases short and J 8 bases short, with 19 bases between. The CDR3 is 16 amino acids. The germline V gene encodes CDR1 GTSNPN and CDR2 SVGIG (reference sequence). Here the CDR3 DNA reads TGTGCCTGGAGTGTACGGGGAGCCCCTATCGGGGAAAAACTGTTTTTT. Translated, it gives CAWSVRGAPIGEKLFF.

The chain is built from TRBV5-1 and TRBJ2-7, with a weak D call TRBD1 (5 bases). Germline V CDR1 and CDR2: SGHRS, YFSETQ. The CDR3 covers 14 residues. Trimming removed 5 bases at V and 5 bases at J, with 17 bases between. The DNA of the CDR3 is TGCGCCAGCAGTTACCATTCAGGGAACGACGAGCAGTACTTC. It is translated as CASSYHSGNDEQYF.

This clone has only a few counts. The chain uses TRBV19 and TRBJ2-7; TRBD1 is a possible D gene (5 bases). The V gene lost 10 bases and the J gene lost 1 base, with 20 bases spanning the gap. Germline V gives CDR1 LNHDA, CDR2 SQIVND (reference sequence). This CDR3 is 15 amino acids long. The CDR3 is CATNDLRGPSYEQYF. The DNA for the CDR3 is TGTGCCACCAATGATCTAAGGGGTCCTTCCTACGAGCAGTACTTC.

This clone appeared a few times. The chain links TRBV5-4 to TRBJ2-5; 11 positions match TRBD2. J lost 5 bases, V lost 4 bases, and 7 bases had no gene match. Germline V gene sequence: CDR1 SGHNT, CDR2 YYREEE (reference sequence). CDR3 length: 15 residues. CDR3 sequence: CASSISGGAGETQYF. The DNA for the CDR3 is TGTGCCAGCAGCATTAGCGGGGGGGCGGGGGAGACCCAGTACTTC.

Remarks on this clone: This probably arose from a read error, given a far larger clone one base away. Distinct nucleotide sequences in the sample also encode this CDR3. V and J are TRBV11-2 and TRBJ1-4; a weak D match, TRBD1 (5 bases). Germline CDR1 is SGHAT and CDR2 is FQNNGV. The CDR3 length is 15 residues. The V end lost 5 bases, the J end lost 2 bases, and 12 bases lay between the germline ends. Written as DNA, the CDR3 is TGTGCCAGCAGCCTCCTTGGGGGGACTAATGAAAAACTGTTTTTT. It translates to CASSLLGGTNEKLFF.

This clone was seen many times. The sample contains more than one DNA sequence encoding this CDR3. The chain uses TRBV27 and TRBJ1-2; D perhaps matches TRBD1 (5 bases). V was pared by 8 bases and J by 5 bases, with 9 bases between. Germline values: CDR1 MNHEY, CDR2 SMNVEV (reference sequence). This CDR3 contains 11 residues. In nucleotides, the CDR3 is TGTGCCAGCTCGCGGGGGTATGGCTACACCTTC. Amino acid sequence: CASSRGYGYTF.

V usage is TRBV4-3 and J usage is TRBJ2-7, with D hard to call. The V gene's germline CDR1 is LGHNA and CDR2 YSLEER. The CDR3 length is 14 residues. With 5 bases removed from V and 6 bases from J, the gap between germline ends came to 17 bases. The CDR3 DNA reads TGCGCCAGCAGCGGAACGAGTGATAGAGGCGAGCAGTACTTC. It translates to CASSGTSDRGEQYF.

V usage is TRBV7-8 and J usage is TRBJ1-5; a weak D match, TRBD1 (5 bases). Trimming removed 2 bases from V and 1 base from J, with 9 bases in between. Germline CDR1 reads SGHVS; CDR2 reads FQNEAQ. This CDR3 contains 15 residues. The CDR3 loop is CASSLLAGSNQPQHF. The CDR3, as DNA: TGTGCCAGCAGCTTACTGGCAGGGAGCAATCAGCCCCAGCATTTT.

This chain joins TRBV30 and TRBJ2-5; 7 nucleotides line up with TRBD2. J was trimmed by 9 bases and V by 4 bases; bases with no gene match: 14. CDR3 length equals 14 residues. Germline values: CDR1 GTSNPN, CDR2 SVGIG (reference sequence). Written as DNA, the CDR3 is TGTGCCTGGAATTTGAGCGGGGCCAAAGTTGCCCAGTACTTC. It encodes CAWNLSGAKVAQYF. The full variable domain, its missing parts supplied by reference TRBV30 and TRBJ2-5, is SQTIHQWPATLVQPVGSPLSLECTVEGTSNPNLYWYRQAAGRGLQLLFYSVGIGQISSEVPQNLSASRPQDRQFILSSKKLLLSDSGFYLCAWNLSGAKVAQYFGPGTRLLVL.

This clone was seen only a few times. The chain recombines TRBV7-9 with TRBJ1-2, with D possibly matching TRBD1 (5 bases). The CDR3 is made up of 14 amino acids. V dropped 2 bases and J dropped 1 base, with 8 bases sitting between them. Germline V gene sequence: CDR1 SEHNR, CDR2 FQNEAQ (reference sequence). The CDR3 reads CASSLSQGNYGYTF. The CDR3 DNA reads TGTGCCAGCAGCTTATCGCAGGGTAACTATGGCTACACCTTC.

This clone was counted only a few times. This chain's CDR3 is CASSYRRTESTYEQYF. The CDR3, as DNA: TGTGCCAGCAGTTATAGACGGACAGAATCCACCTACGAGCAGTACTTC. The V and J genes are TRBV6-8 and TRBJ2-7; D is possibly TRBD1 (6 bases). This CDR3 region has 16 residues. The germline V gene encodes CDR1 MNHGY and CDR2 SAAAGT. V lost 3 bases, J lost 2 bases, and 17 bases lay in between.

The chain links TRBV7-6 to TRBJ1-1; TRBD1 is a possible D gene (6 bases). V lost 1 base and J 11 bases, leaving 14 bases between the germline ends. Looked up from germline, CDR1 is SGHVS and CDR2 is FNYEAQ. The CDR3 length is 13 residues. As DNA, the CDR3 is TGTGCCAGCAGCTTAGGGTCAGGGGCACGGGCTTTCTTT. Its protein product is CASSLGSGARAFF.

V gene TRBV6-6 combines with J gene TRBJ2-5; TRBD2 is a possible D gene (5 bases). This CDR3 is 13 amino acids long. The germline V and J ends were trimmed by 2 bases and 5 bases, with 9 bases remaining between them. The germline CDR1 and CDR2 sequences are MNHNY and SVGAGI (reference sequence). CDR3 region: CASSYASLETQYF. The DNA for the CDR3 is TGTGCCAGCAGTTACGCTAGCCTGGAGACCCAGTACTTC.

A few counts support this clone. The V call is TRBV7-9, the J call TRBJ2-1; 10 nucleotides agree with TRBD1. Germline-derived CDR1 and CDR2 are SEHNR and FQNEAQ (reference sequence). CDR3 length: 16 amino acids. V was pared by 5 bases and J by 6 bases, with 10 bases of the junction left unmatched. The CDR3 coding sequence is TGTGCCAGCAGCCTCACGTTGGGACAGGGGAGCAATGAGCAGTTCTTC. The encoded protein is CASSLTLGQGSNEQFF. Complete variable domain (other parts from reference TRBV7-9 and TRBJ2-1): DTGVSQNPRHKITKRGQNVTFRCDPISEHNRLYWYRQTLGQGPEFLTYFQNEAQLEKSRLLSDRFSAERPKGSFSTLEIQRTEQGDSAMYLCASSLTLGQGSNEQFFGPGTRLTVL.

The V call is TRBV6-1, the J call TRBJ2-5; 9 bases fit TRBD1. Germline CDR1 is MNHNS and CDR2 is SASEGT. CDR3 length equals 13 residues. Germline trimming cut 6 bases from V and 5 bases from J; bases unmatched to any gene: 4. The CDR3 nucleotides read TGTGCCAGCAGACAGGGGGCTAGGGAGACCCAGTACTTC. Translated: CASRQGARETQYF.